This TCR beta chain was sequenced for a study of cytomegalovirus exposure and HLA in healthy donors. The donors, nominally healthy at sampling, likely had unrecorded immune exposures. Whole-study findings and limits: As a later analysis revealed, most CMV-associated TCR beta chains appeared HLA-restricted. In a later analysis, productive TCRs from donors in an Asian-associated ancestry cluster reportedly carried fewer N-insertions than the cohort mean. Several of the most significant clusters appeared linked to common viral pathogens, based on a later analysis.

V lost 5 bases and J lost 3; bases outside the gene matches: 5. The CDR3 is made up of 14 amino acids. Looked up from germline, CDR1 is MDHEN and CDR2 is SYDVKM. Use of 60 Vbeta and 13 Jbeta primers characterized the PCR. Clones were read by immunoSEQ multiplex PCR, and TCRdb kept only the in-frame ones, dropping some. The sample records over 250,000 clones, 75% to 90% being singletons. Comments on this clone: No antigen is known for it.

The V call is TRBV28, the J call TRBJ2-3; 7 nucleotides match TRBD1. The sequence derives from a man between 35 and 55 years old in good health and CMV-seropositive. Sequenced input: PBMCs. CDR3 bases: TGTGCCAGCAGTCTTGACAGGGTTACAGATACGCAGTATTTT. Translation: CASSLDRVTDTQYF.